The sequence of this TCR beta chain was determined in a study of blood T cell repertoires in COVID-19 (dated by TCRdb to about 2020). Some background on the complete study: Samples from collaborators originated in the United States, Italy and Spain and spanned both the acute and convalescent phases of COVID-19. Deeply sampled blood TCRbeta repertoires from subjects exposed to, actively infected with, or recovered from COVID-19 were included in the dataset. The samples were drawn from the first 160 participants of the ongoing ImmuneRACE study and from 950 to 1,500 subjects provided by 6 global collaborators. The repertoires were made available in a free public database intended to serve as a resource for research on the immune response to SARS-CoV-2. The prospective study material was composed of cDNA or gDNA derived from T cells, B-cell-depleted T cells, or PBMCs. Where HLA class I and class II types were available, the types were taken from metadata supplied by the sample provider, not from assay-based typing. A de-identified subject ID, COVID-19 status, age in years and sex were almost always included in the sample metadata.

Concerning this clone: The clone's antigen remains unknown. Base qualities are missing; no much larger clone stands one base away.

Each collaborating institution followed its own protocols to collect whole blood in K2EDTA tubes. For TCRbeta analysis, collaborators shipped samples in one of three forms: frozen whole blood, isolated PBMCs, or DNA extracted from either of those sample types. The trim is 4 bases for V and 0 bases for J, with a gap of 16 bases between the germline ends. CDR1 is given as MNHEY and CDR2 as SMNVEV, both from the germline V gene (reference sequence). Including cysteine and phenylalanine, the CDR3 has 17 amino acids. CDR3 DNA only is kept here, 51 bases in frame from base 1. The immunoSEQ Assay, a bias-controlled multiplex PCR, was used to amplify TCRbeta CDR3 regions from genomic DNA. The authors' pipeline ran thus. The number of nucleated cells in each sample was estimated from the amplification of reference gene primers within the assay. To quantify the absolute abundance of each unique TCRbeta CDR3 rearrangement, sequence reads were collapsed and filtered. For each sample, productive Simpson clonality was calculated by taking the square root of Simpson's diversity index across productive rearrangements. TCRdb provides this immuneACCESS table in a form limited to in-frame rearrangements. Some clones are lacking; in checked studies, under half of them reflect an unresolved V gene, and why the rest are absent is not known. That table supplies the V and J calls and clone size; D and trimming were determined from the DNA. This sample holds 350,000 to 550,000 clones; roughly 91% were observed only once. The top ten clonotypes cover 4.3% of the sample.

Beyond this particular receptor, the publication reports: How much clinical and demographic metadata was included differed by source and by participant, and the metadata was provided uncurated.

Sequencing was carried out using peripheral blood. The TCR was taken from a woman under 40 with acute or convalescent COVID-19. This sequence uses TRBV27 and TRBJ2-1; a tentative D call is TRBD2 (6 bases match). The CDR3: CASSSLPAGNSYNEQFF. At the DNA level, the sequence is TGTGCCAGCAGTTCTCTCCCAGCGGGTAACTCCTACAATGAGCAGTTCTTC.